The rows below give T cell receptor beta chains drawn from one sample of a study of CD8+ T cells in alopecia areata. TCRdb keeps only in-frame clones here, not all; method: immunoSEQ multiplex PCR. Of 55,000 to 70,000 clones listed, under 55% are singletons. Sequencing was performed on CD8+ T cells sorted from blood, taken at week 0. The receptor set was obtained from a human donor with alopecia areata. CDR3s leave out the opening cysteine and the closing phenylalanine or tryptophan. A D gene is named only where the DNA matches it firmly.

v_call	cdr3_length	j_call	d_call	cdr3_aa
TRBV5-5	12	TRBJ2-5	NA	ASSLGGYQETQY
TRBV30	16	TRBJ2-1	TRBD2	AWRPRASGRSSYNEQF
TRBV29-1	11	TRBJ2-7	NA	SVVMGASYEQY
TRBV5-4	11	TRBJ1-2	NA	ASSWNEPDGYT
TRBV7-9	13	TRBJ2-1	TRBD2	ASSLGAGAYNEQF
TRBV9	14	TRBJ2-1	TRBD1	ASSVEGRGLVNEQF
TRBV29-1	12	TRBJ2-7	TRBD1	SVRGQGDYVGQY
TRBV29-1	11	TRBJ2-1	TRBD2	SVEGLAGAEQF
TRBV5-1	14	TRBJ2-2	TRBD2	ASSAFGTSLSGELF
TRBV2	15	TRBJ2-2	TRBD2	ASSDHLGLANTGELF
TRBV15	11	TRBJ2-7	NA	ATSSTDSYEQY
TRBV29-1	14	TRBJ2-1	NA	SVEDFPGRPDNEQF
TRBV7-2	11	TRBJ1-2	NA	ASSLVGVYGYT
TRBV29-1	10	TRBJ1-1	NA	SVPPDSTEAF
TRBV7-9	13	TRBJ2-1	NA	ASSSRLDPYNEQF
TRBV29-1	13	TRBJ2-1	TRBD1	SVATGTGDYNEQF
TRBV30	11	TRBJ2-1	NA	AWTNGRSHEQF
TRBV2	15	TRBJ2-6	TRBD1	ASSSLEGQAGANVLT
TRBV7-2	12	TRBJ2-3	TRBD2	ASSLVAGPDTQY
TRBV5-1	13	TRBJ1-2	NA	ASSSWIERGYGYT
TRBV4-3	15	TRBJ2-1	TRBD2	ASSQDPRLAGYNEQF